The following is a T cell receptor beta chain sequence with its context. This sample is drawn from a study of blood T cell repertoires in COVID-19. TCRdb's copy holds only in-frame clones and misses some; the assay was immunoSEQ multiplex PCR. The table lists some 70,000 clones, around four fifths of them singletons, with 15% in the top ten. Enrolled during active infection, Seattle patients were then followed longitudinally. The germline gives CDR1 ENHRY, CDR2 SYGVKD. J was trimmed by 5 bases and V by 0 bases; bases with no gene match: 13. The CDR3 spans 18 residues. Sequenced sample: peripheral blood. The rearrangement links TRBV10-3 to TRBJ2-5; 9 nucleotides match TRBD2. The TCR sequence derives from a man aged 55-75 years with COVID-19, enrolled during active disease. CDR3 amino acids: CAISESRGGRAVRETQYF. DNA for the CDR3: TGTGCCATCAGTGAGTCTCGAGGCGGGAGGGCCGTTCGGGAGACCCAGTACTTC.